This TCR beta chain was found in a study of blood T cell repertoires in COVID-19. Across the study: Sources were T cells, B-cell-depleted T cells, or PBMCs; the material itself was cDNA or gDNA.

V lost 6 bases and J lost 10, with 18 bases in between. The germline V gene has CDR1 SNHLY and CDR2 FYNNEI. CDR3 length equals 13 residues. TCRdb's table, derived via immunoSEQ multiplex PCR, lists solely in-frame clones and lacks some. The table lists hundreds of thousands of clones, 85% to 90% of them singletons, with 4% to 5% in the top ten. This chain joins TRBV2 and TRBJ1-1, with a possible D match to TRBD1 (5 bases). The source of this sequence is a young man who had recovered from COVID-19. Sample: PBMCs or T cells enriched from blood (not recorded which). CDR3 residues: CASRPDSQRGAFF. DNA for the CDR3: TGTGCCAGCAGGCCCGACAGTCAAAGAGGAGCTTTCTTT.